This T cell receptor (beta chain) emerged from a study of T cell responses to AZD1222 COVID-19 vaccine. On the study more broadly: Analysis merged second doses at about 4 or about 12 weeks.

The trim removed 2 bases at V and 9 bases at J, leaving 13 bases unmatched. Germline CDR1 and CDR2: SGHRS and YFSETQ. This CDR3 is built from 16 residues. With regard to this clone: Its antigen is unknown.

Findings of the study overall: The study reported that nearly half of spike-specific TCRs target unmutated variant regions. Donors, mostly white British, included more females; clonal diversity was possibly underestimated.

Measured with immunoSEQ multiplex PCR; TCRdb has only the in-frame clones, and not every one. Seen here are about 88,000 clones, 92% observed once, and the top ten hold less than 6.5%. This receptor was taken from an adult in good health. This sample comprised peripheral blood, obtained on day 0 of AZD1222 vaccination. This chain links TRBV5-1 with TRBJ2-1; 8 nucleotides agree with TRBD2. CDR3 sequence: CASSFPSGPLPTEQFF. The CDR3 coding sequence is TGCGCCAGCAGCTTCCCTAGCGGGCCCCTTCCGACTGAGCAGTTCTTC.